This record concerns one T cell receptor (beta chain) sequence. The sample is drawn from a study of blood T cells in healthy people across ages. A second about 6 to 11 cycle PCR used barcoded and J-beta primers. MiXCR, applied by TCRdb to the 5' RACE reads, yields one record per CDR3 protein. The sample has just over 1 million distinct CDR3 sequences, 40% to 50% seen once; the top ten hold about 19%. Deletions cut 3 bases from V and 4 bases from J, with 9 bases between. CDR1 MDHEN and CDR2 SYDVKM come from the germline V gene. This CDR3 region has 13 residues. The chain is built from TRBV28 and TRBJ1-2; D is ambiguous. Sequenced material: blood. This clonotype originated in a woman aged 55-70 years in good health. CDR3 sequence reads: CASSFESRYGYTF. CDR3 coding DNA: TGTGCCAGCAGTTTCGAATCGCGCTATGGCTACACCTTC.